A single sample is the source of the 16 T cell receptor beta chains below, sequenced in a study of tumor-infiltrating lymphocytes in primary liver carcinoma. Co-extracting RNA and DNA was done with about 20-34 mg of unsorted bulk tissue as input. TCR beta cDNA was reverse-transcribed from 400 to 500 ng of total RNA. The reaction used a constant-region primer and ProtoScript II reverse transcriptase. A slightly modified ARM-PCR protocol with three nested multiplex PCR rounds produced these TCR beta libraries. Researchers ran the first two PCR rounds for roughly 10 cycles each with TRBV1-TRBV30 forward primers and a C-beta reverse primer. Using its own MiXCR run on the multiplex PCR reads, TCRdb lists one record per CDR3 protein. The sample has tens of thousands of distinct CDR3 sequences; more than 70% are singletons. Sequenced sample: tumor-adjacent normal liver tissue. All receptors derive from a woman aged 30 to 39 with primary liver carcinoma and hepatitis B virus infection.

About this clonotype: An end of the junction differs from the germline gene, which may be a read error. The V gene is TRBV12-3 or TRBV12-4, the J gene TRBJ2-7; a weak D match, TRBD1 (6 bases). The CDR3 length is 14 residues. In DNA form, the CDR3 reads TGTGCCAACAGTCCTGGGGGCATTAACTACGAGCAGTACTTC. It yields the protein CANSPGGINYEQYF.

Points on this clonotype: This likely comes from a read error, as the CDR3 has no conserved phenylalanine or tryptophan at its end. The J gene is TRBJ2-1, the V gene TRBV11-2; 7 positions match TRBD2. Germline V gene lookup returns CDR1 SGHAT and CDR2 FQNNGV. The CDR3 covers 16 residues. J lost 5 bases, V lost 4 bases, and 11 bases had no gene match. CDR3 region: CASSWGGPAGNNEQFL. In nucleotides, the CDR3 is TGTGCCAGCAGCTGGGGGGGACCAGCAGGGAACAATGAGCAGTTCTTA.

Remarks on this clonotype: One end of the junction varies from germline; a read error may be responsible. The CDR3 loop is CVSSLASSSYNEQFF. CDR3 DNA: TGTGTCAGCAGCCTGGCCTCGAGTTCCTACAATGAGCAGTTCTTC. The chain combines TRBV4-2 with TRBJ2-1; D uncertain. The CDR3 is made up of 15 amino acids. From germline, CDR1 is LGHNA and CDR2 YNFKEQ.

This clonotype was detected once. The junction differs from germline at one of its ends, possibly a read error. The V gene is TRBV4-3, the J gene TRBJ2-1, with D unclear. CDR1 is LGHNA, CDR2 YSLEER, per germline. The CDR3 is 14 amino acids. The CDR3 loop is CARIHTELVNEQSF. The DNA of the CDR3 is TGCGCCAGGATCCACACAGAGTTGGTCAATGAGCAGTCCTTC.

This clonotype was observed many times. A single base separates this from a much larger clone, so it may be a read error. As the CDR3 is not closed by the conserved phenylalanine or tryptophan, this likely results from a read error. This chain uses TRBV29-1 with TRBJ1-2; D gene ambiguous. Trimming shortened V by 4 bases and J by 4 bases, and 13 bases separated the two germline ends. CDR3 length: 13 residues. The germline V gene encodes CDR1 SQVTM and CDR2 ANQGSEA. The CDR3 spells CSVATRSAYGYTL. The CDR3 region has the DNA TGCAGCGTTGCAACCAGATCGGCCTATGGCTACACCCTC.

A remark on this clonotype: The junction does not match germline at one end; this may be a read error. The rearrangement links TRBV11-2 to TRBJ1-1; D is uncertain. The germline CDR1 and CDR2 sequences are SGHAT and FQNNGV. CDR3 length equals 11 residues. CDR3 sequence reads: CASSPRTGAFF. The CDR3 coding sequence is TGTGCCAGTAGCCCCAGGACTGGAGCTTTCTTT. Together with reference TRBV11-2 and TRBJ1-1, the CDR3 gives the full variable domain: EAGVAQSPRYKIIEKRQSVAFWCNPISGHATLYWYQQILGQGPKLLIQFQNNGVVDDSQLPKDRFSAERLKGVDSTLKIQPAKLEDSAVYLCASSPRTGAFFGQGTRLTVV.

As for this clonotype: The junction departs from the called germline gene at one end, perhaps through a read error. The chain carries TRBV6-2 or TRBV6-3 and TRBJ1-1; no clear D gene. Germline V gives CDR1 MNHEY, CDR2 SVGEGT. CDR3 length equals 14 residues. CDR3 nucleotides: TGTGCCAGCAGTACCACACAGAGTTTGCCTGAAGCTTCCTTT. Protein product: CASSTTQSLPEASF.

The V gene is TRBV6-1, the J gene TRBJ2-6; unclear D gene. The germline gives CDR1 MNHNS, CDR2 SASEGT. This CDR3 comprises 14 residues. The V and J ends lost 6 bases and 3 bases respectively, with 9 bases between them. The CDR3 reads CASSELFGANVLTF. The CDR3 nucleotides read TGTGCCAGCAGCGAGCTATTTGGGGCCAACGTCCTGACTTTC.

For this clonotype: One junction end does not reproduce the germline sequence, and a read error may be involved. The rearrangement links TRBV12-3 or TRBV12-4 to TRBJ2-5; a possible D gene is TRBD2 (6 bases). This CDR3 contains 15 residues. The CDR3 loop is CASSTHPGSDEAQYF. Here the CDR3 DNA reads TGCGCCAGCAGCACCCACCCCGGGAGCGATGAGGCCCAGTACTTC.

This clonotype occurred many times. This chain uses TRBV6-5 with TRBJ1-2; 7 bases match TRBD1. The length of the CDR3 is 13 residues. With V trimmed by 6 bases and J by 1 base, 2 bases remained unmatched. Germline loops: CDR1 MNHEY, CDR2 SVGAGI. This chain's CDR3 is CASRTGINYGYTF. DNA for the CDR3: TGTGCCAGCAGGACAGGGATTAACTATGGCTACACCTTC.

This clonotype has just one count. An end of the junction differs from the germline gene, which may be a read error. V is TRBV5-8 and J is TRBJ1-1; no clear D. This CDR3 region has 14 residues. The V gene's germline CDR1 is SGHTS and CDR2 YDEGEE. The CDR3 sequence is CASSLGYKRPEAFF. Here the CDR3 DNA reads TGCGCCAGCAGCTTGGGCTATAAAAGGCCTGAAGCTTTCTTT.

In the case of this clonotype: A read error may be the cause here, since a much bigger clone is one base away. This chain joins TRBV12-5 and TRBJ2-5, with D tentatively TRBD2 (5 bases). Germline-derived CDR1 and CDR2 are LGHNT and FRNRAP. The CDR3 is made up of 13 amino acids. The CDR3 protein is CTSGGGAKETQYF. CDR3 bases: TGTACTAGTGGTGGAGGCGCCAAGGAGACCCAGTACTTC.

Note on this clonotype: Germline is not matched at one junction end, which may reflect a read error. The V and J genes are TRBV4-2 and TRBJ2-5, with D perhaps matching TRBD2 (5 bases). This CDR3 spans 16 amino acids. Germline values: CDR1 LGHNA, CDR2 YNFKEQ. CDR3 region: CGSSPPSWTLQETQYF. CDR3 nucleotides: TGTGGCAGCAGCCCACCTAGCTGGACCCTTCAAGAGACCCAGTACTTC.

Regarding this clonotype: The junction shows a germline mismatch at one end, possibly a read error. The gene calls are TRBV7-9 and TRBJ2-7; no reliable D call. Germline V gives CDR1 SEHNR, CDR2 FQNEAQ (reference sequence). This CDR3 is built from 16 residues. CDR3 sequence reads: CTSSLVGYRLPYEQYF. DNA for the CDR3: TGTACCAGCAGCTTAGTCGGTTATCGGTTACCCTACGAGCAGTACTTC.

Details on this clonotype: Compared with germline, one end of the junction differs, possibly owing to a read error. The rearrangement links TRBV11-2 to TRBJ1-1; 7 bases fit TRBD1. The CDR3 spans 15 residues. Germline assignment: CDR1 SGHAT and CDR2 FQNNGV. The CDR3 loop reads CASSPGTEWDTEAFF. The CDR3 nucleotides read TGTGCTAGCAGCCCAGGGACAGAGTGGGACACTGAAGCTTTCTTT.

For this clonotype: Mismatch with germline at one junction end may stem from a read error. The rearrangement joins TRBV18 to TRBJ2-1, with D unresolved. The CDR3 is 14 residues long. Germline CDR1 is KGHSH and CDR2 is LQKENI. The CDR3 nucleotides read TGTACCAGCTCTCCTAACGGGCGTCCCAATGAGCAGTTCTTC. Protein: CTSSPNGRPNEQFF.